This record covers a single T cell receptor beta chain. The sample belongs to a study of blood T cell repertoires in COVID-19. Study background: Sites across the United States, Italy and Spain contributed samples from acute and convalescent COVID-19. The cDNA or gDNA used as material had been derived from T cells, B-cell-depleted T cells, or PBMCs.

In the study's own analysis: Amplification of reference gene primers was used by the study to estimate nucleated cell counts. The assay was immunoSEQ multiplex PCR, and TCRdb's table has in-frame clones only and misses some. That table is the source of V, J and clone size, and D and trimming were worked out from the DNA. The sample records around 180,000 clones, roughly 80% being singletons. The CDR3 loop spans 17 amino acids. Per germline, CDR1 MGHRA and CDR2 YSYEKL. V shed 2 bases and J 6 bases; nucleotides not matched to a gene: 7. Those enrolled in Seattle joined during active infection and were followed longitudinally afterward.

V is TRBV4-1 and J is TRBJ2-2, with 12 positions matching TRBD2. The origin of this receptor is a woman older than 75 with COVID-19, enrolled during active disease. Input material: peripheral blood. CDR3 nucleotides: TGCGCCAGCAGCCAAACCCCTAGCGGGGGGGTATCCGGGGAGCTGTTTTTT. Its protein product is CASSQTPSGGVSGELFF.